The entry below gives a single T cell receptor beta chain sequence along with its context. This sample was included in a study of blood T cell repertoires in COVID-19. Germline V gives CDR1 SGHDN, CDR2 FVKESK. V was cut by 0 bases and J by 7 bases, with 15 bases left in between. The CDR3 extends over 15 amino acids. In the original processing: From reference gene primer amplification, estimates of nucleated cell counts were derived. Repertoires were generated with immunoSEQ multiplex PCR, while TCRdb's copy carries only in-frame clones and drops some. That table furnishes V, J and clone size, whereas the DNA furnished D and trimming. Of some 230,000 clones in the sample, roughly 84% were seen once.

The sequencing sample was made of peripheral blood. This receptor was taken from a woman aged 45-59 years with acute or convalescent COVID-19. V is TRBV14 and J is TRBJ1-2, with a weak D call TRBD1 (5 bases). CDR3 nucleotide sequence: TGTGCCAGCAGCCAAGATTCAGCAGGGCGTGGTGGCTACACCTTC. It yields the protein CASSQDSAGRGGYTF. Filled out from reference TRBV14 and TRBJ1-2, the complete variable domain reads EAGVTQFPSHSVIEKGQTVTLRCDPISGHDNLYWYRRVMGKEIKFLLHFVKESKQDESGMPNNRFLAERTGGTYSTLKVQPAELEDSGVYFCASSQDSAGRGGYTFGSGTRLTVV.